A selection of T cell receptor beta chains follows, all from one sample in a study of PD-L1 blockade in urothelial cancer. Produced via immunoSEQ multiplex PCR; TCRdb's table is partial and in-frame only. The sample contains 40,000 or so clones, almost 85% of which appear only once. The sample was PBMCs, taken around atezolizumab (anti-PD-L1) treatment. The receptor set was obtained from a man aged 55 to 70 with urothelial cancer. Each CDR3 is given with its conserved first and last residue. A D gene is named only where the DNA matches it firmly. Rows give clone size only sometimes, using once, few, many, or a class for an expanded clone.

D gene	clone size	CDR3 length	V gene	J gene	CDR3 protein	CDR3 DNA
.	.	16	TRBV30	TRBJ2-1	CAFRGGADVVGNEQFF	TGTGCCTTTAGGGGCGGGGCCGATGTTGTAGGTAATGAGCAGTTCTTC
TRBD1	.	15	TRBV9	TRBJ2-5	CASSPGQGRVETQYF	TGTGCCAGCAGCCCTGGACAGGGGCGGGTGGAGACCCAGTACTTC
.	many	16	TRBV5-1	TRBJ1-3	CASSPDSQSSGNTIYF	TGCGCCAGCAGCCCGGACAGCCAGAGCTCTGGAAACACCATATATTTT
.	.	16	TRBV19	TRBJ2-3	CASSIDRASKADTQYF	TGTGCCAGTAGTATAGATCGGGCTAGCAAGGCAGATACGCAGTATTTT
.	.	12	TRBV29-1	TRBJ1-2	CSVDDSSEGYTF	TGCAGCGTCGACGACTCCAGCGAGGGCTACACCTTC
TRBD1	.	14	TRBV27	TRBJ1-6	CASRLTGGSSPLHF	TGTGCCAGCAGGCTGACAGGGGGCAGCTCACCCCTCCACTTT
TRBD2	once	17	TRBV2	TRBJ2-3	CASSEPAGGGGTDTQYF	TGTGCCAGCAGTGAACCTGCGGGGGGCGGTGGAACAGATACGCAGTATTTT
TRBD1	.	20	TRBV4-3	TRBJ1-4	CASSHEVWAVTGFRGEKLFF	TGCGCCAGCAGCCATGAAGTATGGGCAGTGACAGGGTTTAGGGGGGAAAAACTGTTTTTT
.	.	15	TRBV5-6	TRBJ1-4	CASSLQLGGREKLFF	TGTGCCAGCAGCTTGCAACTGGGCGGGCGAGAAAAACTGTTTTTT
.	.	15	TRBV7-2	TRBJ1-2	CASSLAAEGGYGYTF	TGTGCCAGCAGCTTAGCGGCGGAGGGTGGCTATGGCTACACCTTC
.	once	14	TRBV4-1	TRBJ2-7	CASSQVGSSYEQYF	TGCGCCAGCAGCCAAGTCGGGAGCTCCTACGAGCAGTACTTC
TRBD1	.	14	TRBV7-2	TRBJ1-6	CASSLGGTGNLLHF	TGTGCCAGCAGCTTAGGAGGGACAGGGAATCTCCTCCACTTT
.	.	13	TRBV15	TRBJ1-1	CATSRVIETEAFF	TGTGCCACCAGCAGAGTGATAGAGACTGAAGCTTTCTTT
TRBD2	.	16	TRBV7-8	TRBJ2-1	CASSPAGLAGGNEQFF	TGTGCCAGCAGCCCAGCCGGACTAGCGGGAGGTAATGAGCAGTTCTTC
.	few	14	TRBV19	TRBJ2-2	CASSIVSFGGELFF	TGTGCCAGTAGTATAGTGAGTTTCGGCGGGGAGCTGTTTTTT
TRBD1	.	15	TRBV27	TRBJ2-7	CASRRARTGGGEQYF	TGTGCCAGCAGGCGGGCACGGACAGGGGGAGGCGAGCAGTACTTC
.	.	13	TRBV14	TRBJ1-1	CASSQDLAPGAFF	TGTGCCAGCAGCCAAGATCTGGCCCCTGGAGCTTTCTTT
.	.	18	TRBV5-8	TRBJ2-7	CASSLEDAGAVTSYEQYF	TGTGCCAGCAGCTTGGAGGACGCTGGAGCGGTGACCTCCTACGAGCAGTACTTC
.	.	14	TRBV7-2	TRBJ1-5	CASSLDHTPQPQHF	TGTGCCAGCAGCTTAGATCATACACCCCAGCCCCAGCATTTT
TRBD1	once	16	TRBV12-5	TRBJ2-1	CASGASDRLDYNEQFF	TGTGCTAGTGGTGCCTCGGACAGGCTAGACTACAATGAGCAGTTCTTC
.	.	16	TRBV13	TRBJ2-3	CASSLPTAQFTDTQYF	TGTGCCAGCAGCCTGCCTACCGCACAGTTCACAGATACGCAGTATTTT
.	.	14	TRBV6-1	TRBJ1-5	CASITMYSNQPQHF	TGTGCCAGCATTACAATGTATAGCAATCAGCCCCAGCATTTT
TRBD2	.	14	TRBV11-2	TRBJ2-2	CASNGLVNTGELFF	TGTGCCAGCAACGGACTAGTTAACACCGGGGAGCTGTTTTTT
TRBD1	.	14	TRBV5-6	TRBJ1-3	CASSFLGQGNTIYF	TGTGCCAGCAGCTTTCTGGGACAGGGTAACACCATATATTTT
.	.	16	TRBV6-1	TRBJ2-3	CASSEVSSARGGTQYF	TGTGCCAGCAGTGAAGTATCTAGCGCCCGTGGGGGTACGCAGTATTTT
TRBD1	.	14	TRBV2	TRBJ1-6	CASSERDSYSPLHF	TGTGCCAGCAGTGAAAGGGACAGCTATTCACCCCTCCACTTT
TRBD2	.	14	TRBV5-1	TRBJ2-7	CASSAGTSAYEQYF	TGCGCCAGCAGCGCCGGGACTAGCGCGTACGAGCAGTACTTC
TRBD2	.	16	TRBV9	TRBJ2-3	CASSVGLAGATDTQYF	TGTGCCAGCAGCGTTGGACTAGCGGGGGCCACAGATACGCAGTATTTT
TRBD1	.	15	TRBV15	TRBJ1-2	CATSSGRGPNYGYTF	TGTGCCACCAGCAGTGGCAGGGGGCCCAACTATGGCTACACCTTC
.	.	16	TRBV28	TRBJ1-2	CASSSLLGREIGGYTF	TGTGCCAGCAGTTCACTCCTGGGGAGGGAGATTGGAGGCTACACCTTC
TRBD2	.	11	TRBV20-1	TRBJ2-2	CSAPTGGGLFF	TGCAGTGCTCCCACCGGGGGGGGTCTGTTTTTT
TRBD2	.	17	TRBV7-9	TRBJ2-7	CASSQGLAGGGSYEQYF	TGTGCCAGCAGCCAGGGACTAGCGGGAGGCGGCTCCTACGAGCAGTACTTC
TRBD1	few	13	TRBV18	TRBJ1-2	CASSADRGWGYTF	TGTGCCAGCTCAGCGGACAGGGGCTGGGGCTACACCTTC
TRBD1	.	14	TRBV30	TRBJ2-7	CAWSAGQGYREQYF	TGTGCCTGGAGTGCGGGACAGGGTTACCGCGAGCAGTACTTC
.	.	14	TRBV11-2	TRBJ2-3	CASSLDLTRDTQYF	TGTGCCAGCAGCTTAGATCTGACTAGAGATACGCAGTATTTT
.	.	14	TRBV5-4	TRBJ1-2	CASSLAAGIYGYTF	TGTGCCAGCAGCTTGGCGGCAGGGATCTATGGCTACACCTTC
TRBD2	few	15	TRBV6-6	TRBJ2-3	CASRLTSIVTDTQYF	TGTGCCAGCAGACTGACTAGCATCGTAACAGATACGCAGTATTTT
.	.	15	TRBV5-5	TRBJ1-1	CASSPTRIANTEAFF	TGTGCCAGCAGCCCCACCCGTATAGCGAACACTGAAGCTTTCTTT
TRBD1	.	15	TRBV2	TRBJ1-2	CASRDPGQGDYGYTF	TGTGCCAGCAGGGACCCGGGACAGGGGGACTATGGCTACACCTTC
.	.	12	TRBV2	TRBJ2-2	CASTENRGELFF	TGTGCCAGCACGGAGAATCGCGGGGAGCTGTTTTTT
TRBD1	few	19	TRBV27	TRBJ1-6	CASSLKGGTGGLGSSPLHF	TGTGCCAGCAGTTTAAAGGGGGGGACAGGGGGCTTGGGGTCTTCACCCCTCCACTTT
TRBD2	.	18	TRBV9	TRBJ2-1	CASSARLAGGPDHNEQFF	TGTGCCAGCAGCGCCCGACTAGCGGGAGGCCCGGACCACAATGAGCAGTTCTTC
TRBD1	.	15	TRBV6-1	TRBJ1-5	CASTPTGDSNQPQHF	TGTGCCAGCACACCGACAGGGGATAGCAATCAGCCCCAGCATTTT
TRBD1	.	14	TRBV10-3	TRBJ2-7	CAITGQDLAYEQYF	TGTGCCATCACCGGACAGGATTTAGCCTACGAGCAGTACTTC
TRBD1	.	17	TRBV11-2	TRBJ1-1	CASSSGDRGSGDTEAFF	TGTGCCAGCAGCTCAGGGGACAGGGGGTCCGGCGACACTGAAGCTTTCTTT
.	.	12	TRBV6-1	TRBJ1-1	CAAPLWAGEAFF	TGTGCCGCCCCCCTTTGGGCCGGTGAAGCTTTCTTT
TRBD1	.	15	TRBV9	TRBJ2-1	CASSDRDRGTNEQFF	TGTGCCAGCAGCGACCGGGACAGGGGCACCAATGAGCAGTTCTTC
.	.	12	TRBV30	TRBJ2-1	CAWRTTGGGQFF	TGTGCCTGGAGGACGACTGGAGGAGGGCAGTTCTTC
TRBD1	once	13	TRBV2	TRBJ1-1	CASSEGTGAKAFF	TGTGCCAGCAGTGAAGGGACAGGGGCGAAGGCTTTCTTT
TRBD2	once	19	TRBV11-2	TRBJ2-3	CASSLVGAGSRSGGDTQYF	TGTGCCAGCAGCTTAGTAGGGGCGGGAAGCCGTTCGGGGGGAGATACGCAGTATTTT
.	.	16	TRBV29-1	TRBJ2-4	CSVEDGGAASKNIQYF	TGCAGCGTTGAAGATGGGGGGGCGGCGTCCAAAAACATTCAGTACTTC
.	.	15	TRBV27	TRBJ1-2	CASSSPGQGNYGYTF	TGTGCCAGCAGCTCCCCGGGTCAGGGGAACTATGGCTACACCTTC
.	once	14	TRBV5-1	TRBJ1-4	CASSLGQLNEKLFF	TGCGCCAGCAGCTTAGGACAGCTTAATGAAAAACTGTTTTTT
TRBD1	.	15	TRBV30	TRBJ1-1	CAWKPGQYMNTEAFF	TGTGCCTGGAAACCGGGACAGTACATGAACACTGAAGCTTTCTTT
.	.	14	TRBV25-1	TRBJ2-2	CASSAPGDTGELFF	TGTGCCAGCAGTGCTCCGGGGGACACCGGGGAGCTGTTTTTT
.	once	15	TRBV28	TRBJ2-4	CASSNYEGTGDIQYF	TGTGCCAGCAGTAACTATGAGGGTACCGGGGACATTCAGTACTTC
.	once	14	TRBV10-3	TRBJ1-3	CAISEHRSGNTIYF	TGTGCCATCAGTGAGCACAGGAGCGGAAACACCATATATTTT
TRBD1	.	14	TRBV6-5	TRBJ1-2	CASSSRGGNYGYTF	TGTGCCAGCAGTTCTCGAGGGGGCAACTATGGCTACACCTTC
.	.	15	TRBV5-1	TRBJ2-1	CASSLARVSNNEQFF	TGCGCCAGCAGCTTGGCCCGGGTCTCCAACAATGAGCAGTTCTTC